This passage covers 28 T cell receptor beta chains from one sample sequenced in a study of cytomegalovirus exposure and HLA in healthy donors. The PCR made use of 60 Vbeta and 13 Jbeta primers. The method was immunoSEQ multiplex PCR; TCRdb's version includes in-frame clones alone and lacks a portion of them. The repertoire holds approximately 110,000 clones, with approximately 80% as singletons. Sequenced sample: PBMCs. The receptor set was obtained from a man aged 50 to 60 in good health and CMV-seronegative.

The V call is TRBV19, the J call TRBJ2-1, with a possible D match to TRBD2 (6 bases). Germline CDR1 and CDR2: LNHDA and SQIVND (reference sequence). With 8 bases removed from V and 8 bases from J, the gap between germline ends came to 13 bases. This CDR3 region has 12 residues. The CDR3 DNA is TGTGCCAGTCGAACCCGGGACTATGAGCAGTTCTTC. Protein product: CASRTRDYEQFF.

V usage is TRBV11-2 and J usage is TRBJ2-5; tentative D call: TRBD2 (6 bases). The germline V gene has CDR1 SGHAT and CDR2 FQNNGV. The CDR3 has 16 residues. The V end was cut by 3 bases, the J end by 0 bases, with 14 bases between. CDR3 in amino acids: CASSFRGLPYQETQYF. Here the CDR3 DNA reads TGTGCCAGCAGCTTCCGGGGACTCCCGTACCAAGAGACCCAGTACTTC.

CDR3 nucleotides: TGCGCCAGCTCCCAGTATAACCAAGAGACCCAGTACTTC. As protein: CASSQYNQETQYF. The chain recombines TRBV10-1 with TRBJ2-5; D gene unclear. V was trimmed by 8 bases and J by 0 bases, leaving 10 bases between them. Germline V lookup: CDR1 WNHNN, CDR2 SYGVQD (reference sequence). The CDR3 has 13 residues.

The table lists this clone with a few counts. The chain has TRBV5-6 and TRBJ1-2, with D hard to call. The CDR3 totals 13 residues. Germline V gene data show CDR1 as SGHDT and CDR2 as YYEEEE. V gave up 0 bases and J gave up 1 base, with 4 bases separating them. The CDR3 reads CASSLGGNYGYTF. The CDR3 nucleotides read TGTGCCAGCAGCTTGGGCGGTAACTATGGCTACACCTTC.

The chain links TRBV2 to TRBJ2-1, with D possibly matching TRBD2 (7 bases). V lost 9 bases, J lost 0 bases, and 12 bases lay in between. Germline V gives CDR1 SNHLY, CDR2 FYNNEI. The CDR3 sequence is 14 residues long. CDR3 sequence (DNA): TGTGCCAGGGGGGGGACACTCTCCTACAATGAGCAGTTCTTC. It yields the protein CARGGTLSYNEQFF.

This sequence joins TRBV11-2 and TRBJ2-5; D is possibly TRBD1 (5 bases). The V end was cut by 1 base, the J end by 4 bases, with 10 bases between. There are 14 residues in the CDR3. CDR1 is SGHAT, CDR2 FQNNGV, per germline. CDR3 sequence reads: CASSLVPGRETQYF. The CDR3 DNA is TGTGCCAGCAGCTTAGTTCCAGGGCGAGAGACCCAGTACTTC.

The gene calls are TRBV6-1 and TRBJ1-2; D may be TRBD1 (5 bases). Germline V CDR1 and CDR2: MNHNS, SASEGT. The CDR3 consists of 14 residues. With 0 bases removed from V and 4 bases from J, the gap between germline ends came to 9 bases. CDR3 residues: CASSEAYRSYGYTF. In DNA, the CDR3 is TGTGCCAGCAGTGAAGCATACAGGTCCTATGGCTACACCTTC.

Turning to this clone: Relative to the germline gene, one junction end is altered; a read error may explain this. V is TRBV7-3 and J is TRBJ2-1; 10 bases line up with TRBD2. This CDR3 comprises 16 residues. Germline V gene data show CDR1 as SGHTA and CDR2 as FQGTGA. The CDR3 sequence is CSSSLGKRGGYNEQFF. In nucleotides, the CDR3 is TGTTCCAGCAGCTTAGGGAAGCGGGGGGGCTACAATGAGCAGTTCTTC.

The chain links TRBV7-2 to TRBJ2-1; no definite D call. V lost 5 bases and J lost 4, with 12 bases in between. CDR1 and CDR2 (germline): SGHTA, FQGNSA. This CDR3 contains 14 residues. The CDR3 reads CASSPVGLYNEQFF. The CDR3 DNA sequence: TGTGCCAGCAGCCCGGTGGGCCTATACAATGAGCAGTTCTTC.

The rearrangement links TRBV6-5 to TRBJ2-7; TRBD1 matches 7 bases. The CDR3 covers 14 residues. In germline, CDR1 is MNHEY, CDR2 SVGAGI. With V trimmed by 5 bases and J by 3 bases, 7 bases remained unmatched. This CDR3 reads CASSKNRDSYEQYF. Written as DNA, the CDR3 is TGTGCCAGCAGTAAAAACAGGGACAGCTACGAGCAGTACTTC.

This clone has only a few counts. This sequence joins TRBV6-5 and TRBJ2-1, with a weak D call TRBD1 (6 bases). V was shortened by 5 bases and J by 5 bases, with 16 bases between the two germline ends. Germline CDR1 MNHEY, CDR2 SVGAGI. This CDR3 has 15 residues. In nucleotides, the CDR3 is TGTGCCAGCAGTGCCAAAACAGGGTCGAACAATGAGCAGTTCTTC. Translation: CASSAKTGSNNEQFF.

The rearrangement links TRBV10-3 to TRBJ2-5, with D uncertain. The CDR3 has 15 amino acids. The germline gives CDR1 ENHRY, CDR2 SYGVKD. V was shortened by 10 bases and J by 5 bases, with 23 bases between the two germline ends. The CDR3: CATTSSPLSSETQYF. CDR3 DNA sequence: TGTGCCACGACAAGCAGCCCGCTCTCATCGGAGACCCAGTACTTC.

This chain links TRBV4-2 with TRBJ1-4; D is uncertain. The CDR3 is 16 residues long. From germline, CDR1 is LGHNA and CDR2 YNFKEQ. V was shortened by 1 base and J by 6 bases, with 15 bases between the two germline ends. The CDR3 protein is CASSQGSRVEDEKLFF. The CDR3 bases are TGTGCCAGCAGCCAAGGTTCGAGAGTAGAGGATGAAAAACTGTTTTTT.

This chain connects TRBV9 to TRBJ1-2; D gene unclear. The germline V gene has CDR1 SGDLS and CDR2 YYNGEE. This CDR3 has 12 amino acids. V lost 0 bases and J 5 bases, leaving 5 bases between the germline ends. The CDR3 spells CASSVVQYGYTF. The CDR3 region has the DNA TGTGCCAGCAGCGTAGTGCAGTATGGCTACACCTTC.

The CDR3 region has the DNA TGTGCCAGCAGTGAATTGGGACTCCAGTACCAAGAGACCCAGTACTTC. Translating gives CASSELGLQYQETQYF. V is TRBV6-1 and J is TRBJ2-5, with D perhaps matching TRBD2 (6 bases). Germline V CDR1 and CDR2: MNHNS, SASEGT. This CDR3 region has 16 residues. Trimming pared 2 bases from V and 0 bases from J, leaving 13 bases between.

This chain uses TRBV5-6 with TRBJ2-2, with D possibly TRBD2 on 6 matching bases. The germline V gene encodes CDR1 SGHDT and CDR2 YYEEEE. The CDR3 extends over 17 amino acids. The V end lost 4 bases, the J end lost 1 base, and 17 bases lay between the germline ends. CDR3 amino acids: CASSARGRVLNTGELFF. CDR3 sequence (DNA): TGTGCCAGCAGCGCCCGGGGGAGAGTATTGAACACCGGGGAGCTGTTTTTT. Complete variable domain (other parts from reference TRBV5-6 and TRBJ2-2): DAGVTQSPTHLIKTRGQQVTLRCSPKSGHDTVSWYQQALGQGPQFIFQYYEEEERQRGNFPDRFSGHQFPNYSSELNVNALLLGDSALYLCASSARGRVLNTGELFFGEGSRLTVL.

This clone has only one observation. J is TRBJ2-7 and V is TRBV11-2; D gene unclear. Per germline, CDR1 SGHAT and CDR2 FQNNGV. The V end lost 2 bases, the J end lost 4 bases, and 6 bases lay between the germline ends. This CDR3 contains 12 residues. The CDR3 nucleotides are TGTGCCAGCAGCTTAAACGGGTACGAGCAGTACGTC. It codes for CASSLNGYEQYV.

This chain links TRBV4-2 with TRBJ1-5; 8 bases are a match to TRBD1. CDR1 and CDR2 (germline): LGHNA, YNFKEQ. The CDR3 consists of 14 residues. Trimming at V came to 4 bases and at J to 4 bases, leaving 3 bases not matched to a gene. The CDR3 here is CASSLTGGNQPQHF. CDR3 DNA: TGTGCCAGCAGCCTTACAGGGGGAAATCAGCCCCAGCATTTT.

The chain employs TRBV7-3 and TRBJ2-7, with D perhaps TRBD1 (5 bases). The CDR3 length is 15 residues. Per the germline V gene, CDR1 is SGHTA and CDR2 is FQGTGA. V lost 5 bases to trimming and J lost 2 bases, with 16 bases between them. CDR3 loop: CASSGDSTGPYEQYF. For the CDR3, the DNA is TGTGCCAGCAGCGGTGACAGCACTGGTCCCTACGAGCAGTACTTC.

The V call is TRBV19, the J call TRBJ1-4, with 8 bases aligning to TRBD1. J gave up 8 bases and V 5 bases, and 7 bases lay outside the gene matches. CDR1 LNHDA and CDR2 SQIVND come from the germline V gene (reference sequence). The CDR3 covers 14 residues. As DNA, the CDR3 is TGTGCCAGTAGTGGTAGGGACAGGTCCGAAAAACTGTTTTTT. This translates into CASSGRDRSEKLFF.

This CDR3 is CASSDGTGAEKLFF. CDR3 nucleotide sequence: TGTGCCAGCAGTGATGGGACTGGGGCAGAAAAACTGTTTTTT. This rearrangement joins TRBV2 to TRBJ1-4, with D possibly being TRBD1 (5 bases). Trimming took off 3 bases at V and 8 bases at J, with 13 bases between the two ends. The germline V gene has CDR1 SNHLY and CDR2 FYNNEI. This CDR3 comprises 14 residues.

This clone has more than one count but fewer than ten. The chain joins TRBV6-1 to TRBJ1-2; 7 nucleotides align to TRBD1. J was trimmed by 4 bases and V by 2 bases; bases with no gene match: 4. The CDR3 loop spans 14 amino acids. Germline lookup yields CDR1 MNHNS and CDR2 SASEGT. The CDR3 DNA is TGTGCCAGCAGTGAATCTACAGGGGTCTATGGCTACACCTTC. This translates into CASSESTGVYGYTF.

The chain is built from TRBV2 and TRBJ1-1; D remains unclear. This CDR3 is built from 14 residues. Between the trimmed V and J ends, which lost 3 bases and 1 base, there was a span of 9 bases. Germline V lookup: CDR1 SNHLY, CDR2 FYNNEI. The DNA for the CDR3 is TGTGCCAGCAGTGAGCTAGAAGGGAACACTGAAGCTTTCTTT. Amino acid sequence: CASSELEGNTEAFF.

The J gene is TRBJ2-7, the V gene TRBV18; D is perhaps TRBD2 (6 bases). Germline CDR1 is KGHSH and CDR2 is LQKENI. V was shortened by 0 bases and J by 2 bases, with 23 bases between the two germline ends. This CDR3 region has 19 residues. The CDR3 reads CASSPPSSGDPKGTYEQYV. The CDR3 coding sequence is TGTGCCAGCTCACCACCATCTTCGGGGGATCCAAAAGGGACCTACGAGCAGTACGTC.

The genes are TRBV28 and TRBJ2-1; the match to TRBD2 covers 13 bases. J lost 4 bases, V lost 4 bases, and 4 bases had no gene match. Germline CDR1 is MDHEN and CDR2 is SYDVKM. The CDR3 covers 16 residues. The CDR3 nucleotides read TGTGCCAGCAGTTCCCTGACTAGCGGGGGGTACAATGAGCAGTTCTTC. This translates into CASSSLTSGGYNEQFF.

The rearrangement joins TRBV5-1 to TRBJ2-5; D is undetermined. V was shortened by 5 bases and J by 5 bases, with 7 bases between the two germline ends. CDR1 is SGHRS and CDR2 is YFSETQ in the germline V gene. The CDR3 spans 11 residues. CDR3 DNA: TGCGCCAGCAGGGCCGGGGAGACCCAGTACTTC. Encoded protein: CASRAGETQYF.

This chain links TRBV27 with TRBJ2-5, with TRBD2 matching 9 bases. The V segment lost 2 bases and the J segment 4 bases; nucleotides outside the gene matches: 5. This CDR3 is 15 amino acids long. Germline values: CDR1 MNHEY, CDR2 SMNVEV (reference sequence). In DNA form, the CDR3 reads TGTGCCAGCAGTTTAGAGCGGGGGGAAAGAGAGACCCAGTACTTC. Protein sequence: CASSLERGERETQYF.

This clone was counted a single time. The chain joins TRBV11-2 to TRBJ1-5; unclear D gene. This CDR3 spans 13 amino acids. V lost 0 bases, J lost 6 bases, and 6 bases lay in between. From germline, CDR1 is SGHAT and CDR2 FQNNGV. CDR3 in DNA: TGTGCCAGCAGCTTAGAGGCTAGTCAGCCCCAGCATTTT. Its protein is CASSLEASQPQHF.